Below are 16 T cell receptor beta chains sequenced from a single sample in a study of blood T cells in healthy people across ages (dated by TCRdb to between 2014 and 2017). Preparation of the library involved 5' RACE. Sequenced using an Illumina HiSeq 2500. The second PCR ran for about 6 to 12 cycles and used a J-beta primer mix along with a sample-barcoded 5' primer. TCRdb reworked the public reads: Q25 trimming with fastp, MiXCR clone assembly, productive beta chains retained. Rows with one shared CDR3 protein collapse into an entry with the most common genes and DNA. The sample table contains 2 million or so distinct CDR3 sequences; only one count was recorded for about 49% of them. In total, the top ten clones hold approximately 2.1% of the sample. Sequenced sample: blood. The source of these receptors is a woman aged 40 to 50 in good health.

The rearrangement joins TRBV20-1 to TRBJ2-5; D possibly corresponds to TRBD2 (5 bases). The V and J ends lost 3 bases and 3 bases respectively, with 8 bases between them. Looked up from germline, CDR1 is DFQATT and CDR2 is SNEGSKA (reference sequence). The CDR3 contains 12 residues. Written as DNA, the CDR3 is TGCAGTGCTAGTGACGGGGAAGAGACCCAGTACTTC. Amino acid sequence: CSASDGEETQYF.

There are a few counts of this clonotype. J is TRBJ2-5 and V is TRBV7-2; 8 bases align to TRBD1. CDR1 and CDR2 (germline): SGHTA, FQGNSA. V lost 0 bases, J lost 1 base, and 7 bases stayed unmatched. The CDR3 totals 17 residues. The CDR3 coding sequence is TGTGCCAGCAGCTTAGCCCTTCGACAGGGGTCCCAAGAGACCCAGTACTTC. The encoded protein is CASSLALRQGSQETQYF.

This chain uses TRBV18 with TRBJ2-1; unclear D gene. The CDR3 has 12 amino acids. Between the trimmed V and J ends, which lost 3 bases and 5 bases, there was a span of 5 bases. Germline CDR1 and CDR2: KGHSH and LQKENI. CDR3 sequence (DNA): TGTGCCAGCTCACCCGTCGACAATGAGCAGTTCTTC. The encoded protein is CASSPVDNEQFF.

V and J are TRBV6-2 or TRBV6-3 and TRBJ1-5; 8 nucleotides line up with TRBD1. Germline assignment: CDR1 MNHEY and CDR2 SVGEGT. This CDR3 region has 15 residues. V lost 6 bases and J lost 5; bases outside the gene matches: 9. CDR3 in amino acids: CASRDRGRQYQPQHF. Here the CDR3 DNA reads TGTGCCAGCAGAGACAGGGGACGGCAATATCAGCCCCAGCATTTT.

The V call is TRBV9, the J call TRBJ2-3; D possibly uses TRBD1 or TRBD2 (5 bases each). The germline V and J ends were trimmed by 3 bases and 11 bases, with 16 bases remaining between them. Germline V gene data show CDR1 as SGDLS and CDR2 as YYNGEE. The CDR3 is 13 residues long. CDR3 bases: TGTGCCAGCAGCGCAAGAGATGGGGGTTTGCAGTATTTT. Protein: CASSARDGGLQYF.

V gene TRBV20-1 combines with J gene TRBJ2-4; 7 bases map to TRBD2. The end of the DNA is better explained by TRBJ2-7, so the J call may be wrong. Germline V lookup: CDR1 DFQATT, CDR2 SNEGSKA (reference sequence). The CDR3 extends over 13 amino acids. CDR3 sequence: CSARMTSRYEQYF. The CDR3 nucleotides are TGCAGTGCTCGCATGACTAGCCGCTACGAGCAGTACTTC.

This clonotype has only a few counts. V usage is TRBV20-1 and J usage is TRBJ2-3; TRBD2 matches at 7 bases. Germline V CDR1 and CDR2: DFQATT, SNEGSKA (reference sequence). The V gene end was trimmed by 6 bases and the J gene end by 6 bases; junction bases not matched to a gene: 15. There are 15 residues in the CDR3. CDR3 protein: CSAPREAGRRDTQYF. CDR3 in DNA: TGCAGTGCCCCTCGGGAGGCGGGGCGGAGGGATACGCAGTATTTT.

The chain employs TRBV13 and TRBJ2-3; 11 nucleotides match TRBD2. The V segment lost 5 bases and the J segment 5 bases; nucleotides outside the gene matches: 9. The CDR3 runs 16 residues. Germline V lookup: CDR1 PRHDT, CDR2 FYEKMQ (reference sequence). The CDR3 here is CASSLISGGALDTQYF. CDR3 coding DNA: TGTGCCAGCAGCCTCATTAGCGGGGGGGCCTTAGATACGCAGTATTTT.

This chain uses TRBV21-1 with TRBJ1-6; the D call in the table, TRBD1, was not verified against the DNA. TRBV21-1 is recorded as a pseudogene. CDR3 length: 20 residues. CDR3 amino acids: CASSKAPLKGCCSYNSPLHF. CDR3 coding DNA: TGTGCCAGCAGCAAAGCCCCCTTAAAGGGATGCTGCTCCTATAATTCACCCCTCCACTTT.

In the case of this clonotype: A junction end diverges from the germline sequence, so it may reflect a read error. V and J are TRBV18 and TRBJ2-1, with TRBD1 identical over 10 bases. The CDR3 is 15 residues long. Germline V gene data show CDR1 as KGHSH and CDR2 as LQKENI. CDR3 DNA: TGTGCCAGCTCACCGGGACAGGGGTTCCCCAATGAGCGGTTCTTC. It is translated as CASSPGQGFPNERFF.

This sequence joins TRBV5-1 and TRBJ2-1; D remains ambiguous. Germline CDR1 SGHRS, CDR2 YFSETQ. Trimming left V 0 bases short and J 3 bases short, with 10 bases between. CDR3 length equals 15 residues. The CDR3 region has the DNA TGCGCCAGCAGCTTGGAGGGTAGCAACTACAATGAGCAGTTCTTC. Translation gives CASSLEGSNYNEQFF.

The chain uses TRBV20-1 and TRBJ2-1; the D is unclear. Germline V gene sequence: CDR1 DFQATT, CDR2 SNEGSKA (reference sequence). The ends were cut back, 2 bases at V and 3 bases at J, with 8 bases in the middle. The CDR3 consists of 13 residues. The CDR3 loop reads CSARWRSYNEQFF. CDR3 DNA: TGCAGTGCTAGATGGAGAAGCTACAATGAGCAGTTCTTC.

Only one count was recorded for this clonotype. This rearrangement joins TRBV25-1 to TRBJ2-1; a weak D match, TRBD1 (5 bases). V was trimmed by 11 bases and J by 4 bases, leaving 12 bases between them. Per germline, CDR1 MGHDK and CDR2 SYGVNS. The CDR3 has 12 amino acids. The CDR3 nucleotides read TGTGCCGTGGCAGGGTGGTACAATGAGCAGTTCTTC. As protein: CAVAGWYNEQFF.

The gene calls are TRBV5-1 and TRBJ1-1, with D possibly matching TRBD1 (6 bases). Germline V gives CDR1 SGHRS, CDR2 YFSETQ. The CDR3 runs 14 residues. The V end was cut by 4 bases, the J end by 1 base, with 11 bases between. CDR3: CASSRGHQNTEAFF. The CDR3 DNA reads TGCGCCAGCAGCCGGGGACACCAGAACACTGAAGCTTTCTTT.

There are a few counts of this clonotype. This chain links TRBV6-1 with TRBJ1-2, with TRBD1 identical over 9 bases. Germline V gene lookup returns CDR1 MNHNS and CDR2 SASEGT. V was pared by 5 bases and J by 10 bases, with 11 bases of the junction left unmatched. The CDR3 is 14 residues long. CDR3 bases: TGTGCCAGCAGTAAAACCGGGACAGGGAGGATCTACACCTTC. Amino acid sequence: CASSKTGTGRIYTF.

The V gene is TRBV4-1, the J gene TRBJ2-3; 13 positions agree with TRBD2. CDR1 and CDR2 (germline): MGHRA, YSYEKL. The ends lost 2 bases at V and 5 bases at J; junction bases unmatched: 7. This CDR3 is built from 17 residues. This CDR3 reads CASSQPQLAGGRDTQYF. Written as DNA, the CDR3 is TGCGCCAGCAGCCAACCCCAACTAGCGGGGGGGCGAGATACGCAGTATTTT.